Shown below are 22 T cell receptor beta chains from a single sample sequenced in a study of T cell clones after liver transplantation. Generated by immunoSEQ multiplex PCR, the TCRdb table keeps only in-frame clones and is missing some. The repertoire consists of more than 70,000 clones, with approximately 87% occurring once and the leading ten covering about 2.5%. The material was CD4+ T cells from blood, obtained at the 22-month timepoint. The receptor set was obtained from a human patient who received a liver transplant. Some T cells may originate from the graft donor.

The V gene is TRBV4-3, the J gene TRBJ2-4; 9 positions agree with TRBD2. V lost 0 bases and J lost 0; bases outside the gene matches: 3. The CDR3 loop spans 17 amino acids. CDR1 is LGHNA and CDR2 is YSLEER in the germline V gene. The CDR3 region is CASSQEGSGGAKNIQYF. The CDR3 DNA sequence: TGCGCCAGCAGCCAAGAAGGTAGCGGGGGAGCCAAAAACATTCAGTACTTC.

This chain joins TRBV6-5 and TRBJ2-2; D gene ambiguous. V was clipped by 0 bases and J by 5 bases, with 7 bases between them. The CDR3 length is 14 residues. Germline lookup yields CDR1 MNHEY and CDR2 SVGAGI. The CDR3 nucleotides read TGTGCCAGCAGTTACTCTGAAGGAACCGGGGAGCTGTTTTTT. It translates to CASSYSEGTGELFF.

The CDR3 spells CASSSGGRYYEQYF. The CDR3 coding sequence is TGTGCCAGTTCCTCAGGGGGACGTTACTACGAGCAGTACTTC. J is TRBJ2-7 and V is TRBV28; 7 bases are shared with TRBD1. J was trimmed by 3 bases and V by 9 bases; bases with no gene match: 11. Germline CDR1 and CDR2: MDHEN and SYDVKM. CDR3 length: 14 residues. Drawing the rest from reference TRBV28 and TRBJ2-7, the complete variable domain is DVKVTQSSRYLVKRTGEKVFLECVQDMDHENMFWYRQDPGLGLRLIYFSYDVKMKEKGDIPEGYSVSREKKERFSLILESASTNQTSMYLCASSSGGRYYEQYFGPGTRLTVT.

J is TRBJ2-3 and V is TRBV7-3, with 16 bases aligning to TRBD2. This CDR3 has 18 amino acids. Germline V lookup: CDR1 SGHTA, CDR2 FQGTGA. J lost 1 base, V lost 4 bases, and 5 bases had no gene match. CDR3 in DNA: TGTGCCAGCAGCTCGGGACTAGCGGGAGGGAAGCGCACAGATACGCAGTATTTT. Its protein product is CASSSGLAGGKRTDTQYF.

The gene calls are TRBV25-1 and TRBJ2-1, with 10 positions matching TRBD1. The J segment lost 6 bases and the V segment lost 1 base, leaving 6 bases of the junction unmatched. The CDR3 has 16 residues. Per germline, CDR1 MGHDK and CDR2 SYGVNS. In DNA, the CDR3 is TGTGCCAGCAGTGAATCGGGGGACAGGGGCATCAATGAGCAGTTCTTC. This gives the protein CASSESGDRGINEQFF.

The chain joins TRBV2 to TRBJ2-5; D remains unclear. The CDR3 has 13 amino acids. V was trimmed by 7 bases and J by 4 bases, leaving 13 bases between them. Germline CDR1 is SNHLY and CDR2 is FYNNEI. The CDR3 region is CASTNPRGETQYF. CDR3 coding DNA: TGTGCCAGCACCAACCCTAGAGGAGAGACCCAGTACTTC.

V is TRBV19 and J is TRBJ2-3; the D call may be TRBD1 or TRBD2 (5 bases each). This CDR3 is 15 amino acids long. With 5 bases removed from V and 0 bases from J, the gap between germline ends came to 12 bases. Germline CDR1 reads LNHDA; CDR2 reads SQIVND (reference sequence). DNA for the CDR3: TGTGCCAGTAGTCGGGACGGACCTAGCACAGATACGCAGTATTTT. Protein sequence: CASSRDGPSTDTQYF.

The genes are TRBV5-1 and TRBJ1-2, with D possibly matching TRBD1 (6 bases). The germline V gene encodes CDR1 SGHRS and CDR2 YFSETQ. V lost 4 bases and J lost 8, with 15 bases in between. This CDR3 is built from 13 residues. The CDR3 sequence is CASSPNRDGGYTF. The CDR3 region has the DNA TGCGCCAGCAGCCCTAACAGGGATGGCGGCTACACCTTC. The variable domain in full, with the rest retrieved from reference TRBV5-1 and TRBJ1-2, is KAGVTQTPRYLIKTRGQQVTLSCSPISGHRSVSWYQQTPGQGLQFLFEYFSETQRNKGNFPGRFSGRQFSNSRSEMNVSTLELGDSALYLCASSPNRDGGYTFGSGTRLTVV.

The CDR3 nucleotides read TGCGCCAGCAGCCAAGATTGGACAGGGGGCACTGAAGCTTTCTTT. This translates into CASSQDWTGGTEAFF. The rearrangement uses TRBV4-3 and TRBJ1-1, with 10 nucleotides matching TRBD1. From germline, CDR1 is LGHNA and CDR2 YSLEER. J gave up 4 bases and V 0 bases, and 2 bases lay outside the gene matches. This CDR3 contains 15 residues.

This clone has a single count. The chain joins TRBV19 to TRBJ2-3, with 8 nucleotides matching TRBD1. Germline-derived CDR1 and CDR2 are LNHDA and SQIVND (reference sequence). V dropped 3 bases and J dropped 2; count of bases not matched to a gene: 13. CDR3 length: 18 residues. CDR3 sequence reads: CASSMPPTGDRYTDTQYF. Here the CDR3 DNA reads TGTGCCAGTAGTATGCCCCCGACAGGGGACCGATACACAGATACGCAGTATTTT.

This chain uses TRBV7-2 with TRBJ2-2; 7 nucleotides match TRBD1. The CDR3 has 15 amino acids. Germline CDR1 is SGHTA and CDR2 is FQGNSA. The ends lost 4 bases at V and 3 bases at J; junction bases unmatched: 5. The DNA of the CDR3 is TGTGCCAGCAGCTCCACAGGGGCCGACACCGGGGAGCTGTTTTTT. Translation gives CASSSTGADTGELFF.

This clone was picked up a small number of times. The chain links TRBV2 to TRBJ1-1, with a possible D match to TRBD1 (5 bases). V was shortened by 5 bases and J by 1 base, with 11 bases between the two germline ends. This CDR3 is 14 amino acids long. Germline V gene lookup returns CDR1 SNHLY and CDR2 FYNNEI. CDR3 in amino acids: CASSSLQENTEAFF. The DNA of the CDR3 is TGTGCCAGCAGTTCTTTACAGGAGAACACTGAAGCTTTCTTT.

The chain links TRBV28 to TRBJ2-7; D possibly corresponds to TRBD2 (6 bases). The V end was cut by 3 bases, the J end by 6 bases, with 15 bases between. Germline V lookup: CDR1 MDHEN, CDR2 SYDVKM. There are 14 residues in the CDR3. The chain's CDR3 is CASSLRLAGSEQYF. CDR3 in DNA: TGTGCCAGCAGTTTGAGACTGGCCGGGAGCGAGCAGTACTTC.

The CDR3 DNA is TGTGCCAGCAGTGAAGCGGGGACTAGCGGGAAGCAGTACTTC. Its protein product is CASSEAGTSGKQYF. The rearrangement uses TRBV6-1 and TRBJ2-7; 13 bases align to TRBD2. With V trimmed by 0 bases and J by 8 bases, 1 base remained unmatched. Looked up from germline, CDR1 is MNHNS and CDR2 is SASEGT. The CDR3 is made up of 14 amino acids.

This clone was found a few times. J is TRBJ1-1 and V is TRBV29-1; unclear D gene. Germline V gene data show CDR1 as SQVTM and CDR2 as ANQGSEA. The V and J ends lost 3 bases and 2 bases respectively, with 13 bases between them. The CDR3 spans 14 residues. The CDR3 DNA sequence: TGCAGCGTTGATCTGGGCAGTCGCAACACTGAAGCTTTCTTT. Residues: CSVDLGSRNTEAFF.

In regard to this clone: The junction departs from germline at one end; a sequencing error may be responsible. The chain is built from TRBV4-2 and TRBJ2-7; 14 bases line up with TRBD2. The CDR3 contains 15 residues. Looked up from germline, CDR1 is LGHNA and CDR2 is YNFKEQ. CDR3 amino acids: CASSQSTGTSGSQGF. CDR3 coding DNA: TGTGCCAGCAGCCAAAGCACCGGGACTAGCGGGAGTCAAGGCTTC.

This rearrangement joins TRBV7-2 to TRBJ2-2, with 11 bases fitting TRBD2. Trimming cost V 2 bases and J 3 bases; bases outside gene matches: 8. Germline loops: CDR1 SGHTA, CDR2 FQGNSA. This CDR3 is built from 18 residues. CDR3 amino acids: CASSLLPSGGYDTGELFF. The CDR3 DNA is TGTGCCAGCAGCTTATTGCCTAGCGGGGGGTACGACACCGGGGAGCTGTTTTTT.

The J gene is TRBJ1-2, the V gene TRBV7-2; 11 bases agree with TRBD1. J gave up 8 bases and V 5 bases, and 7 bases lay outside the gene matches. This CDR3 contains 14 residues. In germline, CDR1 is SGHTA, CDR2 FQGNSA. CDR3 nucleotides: TGTGCCAGCAGCCGGACCGGGACAGGGGGAGGCTACACCTTC. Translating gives CASSRTGTGGGYTF.

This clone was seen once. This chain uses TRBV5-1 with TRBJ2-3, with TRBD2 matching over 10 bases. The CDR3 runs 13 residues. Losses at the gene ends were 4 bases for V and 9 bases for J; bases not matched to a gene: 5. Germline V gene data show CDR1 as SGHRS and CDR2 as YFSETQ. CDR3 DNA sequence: TGCGCCAGCAGCGTGAGCGGGAGGGCAACGCAGTATTTT. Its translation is CASSVSGRATQYF.

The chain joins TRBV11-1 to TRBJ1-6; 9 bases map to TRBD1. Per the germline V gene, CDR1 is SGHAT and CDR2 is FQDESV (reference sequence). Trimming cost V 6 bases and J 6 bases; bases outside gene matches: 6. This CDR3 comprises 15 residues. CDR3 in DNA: TGTGCCAGCAGAGAGGGGACAGGGACTAATTCACCCCTCCACTTT. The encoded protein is CASREGTGTNSPLHF.

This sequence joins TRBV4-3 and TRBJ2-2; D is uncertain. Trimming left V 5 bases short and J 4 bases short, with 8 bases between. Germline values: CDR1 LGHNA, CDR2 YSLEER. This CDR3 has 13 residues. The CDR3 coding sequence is TGCGCCAGCAGCTCATGGCGCACCGGGGAGCTGTTTTTT. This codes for CASSSWRTGELFF.

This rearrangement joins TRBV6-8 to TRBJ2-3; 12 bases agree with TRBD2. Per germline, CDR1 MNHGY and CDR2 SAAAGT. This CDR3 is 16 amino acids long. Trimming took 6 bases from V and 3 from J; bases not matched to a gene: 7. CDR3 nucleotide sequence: TGTGCCAGCAGCCCACTAGCGGGAGGCGTGACAGATACGCAGTATTTT. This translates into CASSPLAGGVTDTQYF.